This T cell receptor beta chain comes out of a study of T cell responses to AZD1222 COVID-19 vaccine. Overall study findings and caveats: Variant regions that are unmutated are reportedly the target of nearly half of spike-specific TCRs. Spike was spanned by vaccine-associated CD4 TCRs, which were dominant at 160-218 and 743-854. Only five or six AZD1222 recipients were seropositive at baseline. Increased Spike-specific TCR breadth and depth were observed after two AZD1222 doses.

V was clipped by 2 bases and J by 2 bases, with 18 bases between them. This CDR3 spans 17 amino acids. Per the germline V gene, CDR1 is MNHNS and CDR2 is SASEGT. Comment on this clone: Its antigen remains unknown.

The method was immunoSEQ multiplex PCR; TCRdb's version includes in-frame clones alone and lacks a portion of them. Here the sample spans approximately 120,000 clones, 85% to 90% being singletons. The material was peripheral blood, obtained on day 0 of MenACWY control vaccination. The genes are TRBV6-1 and TRBJ2-5, with D possibly TRBD1 on 5 matching bases. The receptor's source is an adult in good health. CDR3 bases: TGTGCCAGCAGTGAACGGAAGGCAGGGTTTTATCAAGAGACCCAGTACTTC. Translated: CASSERKAGFYQETQYF.